This T cell receptor beta chain appears in the sequencing data of a study of OX40 agonist ivuxolimab in advanced cancers. About the research overall: Partial responses were achieved by three patients, one with hepatocellular carcinoma and two with cutaneous melanoma.

This CDR3 comprises 16 residues. Germline CDR1 and CDR2: MRHNA and SNTAGT. V trimming: 6 bases; J trimming: 3 bases; junction bases outside the gene matches: 7. Repertoires were generated with immunoSEQ multiplex PCR, while TCRdb's copy carries only in-frame clones and drops some. The table shows about 43,000 clones, with about 90% occurring only once. This chain links TRBV6-4 with TRBJ2-1; 11 nucleotides line up with TRBD2. The sequence was obtained from an adult with an advanced solid tumor such as melanoma, head and neck, liver or kidney cancer. The sample here was CD4+ or CD8+ T cells sorted from blood, taken in a trial of the OX40 agonist ivuxolimab. The CDR3 spells CASSATSGGFYNEQFF. In DNA form, the CDR3 reads TGTGCCAGCAGCGCTACTAGCGGGGGTTTCTACAATGAGCAGTTCTTC.